This paragraph covers one T cell receptor (beta chain) sequence. As yet, its antigen is unknown. Vbeta (60) and Jbeta (13) primers were used in the PCR. TCRdb's table, derived via immunoSEQ multiplex PCR, lists solely in-frame clones and lacks some. The table shows over 130,000 clones, with about four fifths occurring only once. Donors likely had unrecorded immune exposures despite being nominally healthy when sampled. This sample was taken from a study of cytomegalovirus exposure and HLA in healthy donors. Findings of the study overall: An analysis that was carried out later associated 17,000 or so TCR beta sequences with HLA alleles at 0.05 false discovery rate. The authors later found TCR association rates varying by HLA locus, with DRB1 most and HLA-C fewest.

The CDR3 covers 14 residues. CDR1 and CDR2 (germline): SGHRS, YFSETQ. Trimming took 0 bases from V and 7 from J; bases not matched to a gene: 6. This clonotype was sampled from a man in his fifties or sixties in good health and CMV-seropositive. The specimen sequenced was PBMCs. The genes are TRBV5-1 and TRBJ1-2; 7 bases map to TRBD1. The CDR3 region is CASSLGQGDFGYTF. CDR3 coding DNA: TGCGCCAGCAGCTTGGGACAGGGAGATTTTGGCTACACCTTC.